A single sample gave rise to the 21 T cell receptor beta chains below, sequenced in a study of CD8 T cells in ankylosing spondylitis. The study, taken as a whole, reports: A TCR beta motif of 7 to 9 highly homologous variants seemed to mark ankylosing spondylitis blood.

Antigens for these TCRs are unknown. TCRdb ran MiXCR on the 5' RACE reads and lists one entry per CDR3 protein. The table includes about 540,000 distinct CDR3 sequences, roughly 13% detected once. Sequencing used blood, either unsorted or a sorted T cell fraction (not recorded which). The receptors were sampled from a male donor with ankylosing spondylitis.

CDR3 DNA: TGCGCCAGCAGCTGGACCCTGACCGAGAACACCGGGGAGCTGTTTTTT. As protein: CASSWTLTENTGELFF. The rearrangement links TRBV5-1 to TRBJ2-2, with unresolved D. The germline V gene encodes CDR1 SGHRS and CDR2 YFSETQ. Trimming pared 3 bases from V and 1 base from J, leaving 13 bases between. This CDR3 spans 16 amino acids.

The V and J genes are TRBV4-1 and TRBJ2-5, with D tentatively TRBD2 (5 bases). Germline V gives CDR1 MGHRA, CDR2 YSYEKL. CDR3 length: 14 amino acids. Trimming removed 1 base at V and 4 bases at J, with 10 bases between. The CDR3 DNA reads as TGCGCCAGCAGCCAAGTACGGGCGGGAGAGACCCAGTACTTC. This translates into CASSQVRAGETQYF.

This clonotype was counted at least ten times. V and J are TRBV24-1 and TRBJ1-2; no clear D gene. Looked up from germline, CDR1 is KGHDR and CDR2 is SFDVKD. This CDR3 has 13 amino acids. Deletions cut 5 bases from V and 2 bases from J, with 8 bases between. The CDR3 is CATSAFRNYGYTF. For the CDR3, the DNA is TGTGCCACCAGTGCGTTCAGGAACTATGGCTACACCTTC.

The genes are TRBV19 and TRBJ1-5, with TRBD1 matching 8 bases. The CDR3 totals 15 residues. Per germline, CDR1 LNHDA and CDR2 SQIVND (reference sequence). The junction had 6 bases not matched to a gene; V was cut back by 8 bases and J by 0 bases. In DNA form, the CDR3 reads TGTGCCAGTGCGCGACAGGGGTTTAGCAATCAGCCCCAGCATTTT. This encodes CASARQGFSNQPQHF.

The chain recombines TRBV7-9 with TRBJ1-4; D gene ambiguous. Trimming removed 1 base from V and 8 bases from J, with 11 bases in between. Germline lookup yields CDR1 SEHNR and CDR2 FQNEAQ (reference sequence). CDR3 length equals 14 residues. The CDR3: CASSLETGLEKLFF. CDR3 in DNA: TGTGCCAGCAGCTTAGAAACGGGTTTAGAAAAACTGTTTTTT.

This clonotype has a handful of counts. The V call is TRBV11-3, the J call TRBJ1-1; D ambiguous. The CDR3 is made up of 16 amino acids. The V gene's germline CDR1 is SGHNT and CDR2 YENEEA. V lost 3 bases to trimming and J lost 3 bases, with 17 bases between them. CDR3 loop: CASSFHKSLRDTEAFF. In nucleotides, the CDR3 is TGTGCCAGCAGCTTCCATAAAAGTCTTAGGGACACTGAAGCTTTCTTT.

This clonotype has a handful of counts. V is TRBV11-2 and J is TRBJ1-1; D is unclear. The V end lost 3 bases, the J end lost 0 bases, and 11 bases lay between the germline ends. Germline V gene lookup returns CDR1 SGHAT and CDR2 FQNNGV. This CDR3 has 15 amino acids. CDR3 amino acids: CASSLDGVMNTEAFF. DNA of the CDR3: TGTGCCAGCAGCTTGGACGGTGTGATGAACACTGAAGCTTTCTTT.

The V and J genes are TRBV18 and TRBJ1-4; D gene uncertain. CDR3 length: 14 amino acids. CDR1 is KGHSH and CDR2 is LQKENI in the germline V gene. V lost 6 bases and J 1 base, leaving 9 bases between the germline ends. Here the CDR3 DNA reads TGTGCCAGCTCTGGTTCAGGAACTAATGAAAAACTGTTTTTT. Amino acid sequence: CASSGSGTNEKLFF.

This clonotype was recorded a few times. V and J are TRBV29-1 and TRBJ2-1, with 11 nucleotides matching TRBD2. The CDR3 has 13 residues. Germline V CDR1 and CDR2: SQVTM, ANQGSEA. The V segment lost 7 bases and the J segment 9 bases; nucleotides outside the gene matches: 8. The CDR3 nucleotides read TGCAGCGCCTTACTAGCGGGAGCGGGTGAGCAGTTCTTC. Amino acids: CSALLAGAGEQFF.

This clonotype was counted only a few times. The rearrangement links TRBV2 to TRBJ2-1; 8 bases match TRBD1. J was trimmed by 6 bases and V by 10 bases; bases with no gene match: 8. This CDR3 has 13 residues. Germline CDR1 and CDR2: SNHLY and FYNNEI. The CDR3 spells CATLWDRSNEQFF. The CDR3 nucleotides read TGTGCCACCCTTTGGGACAGGAGCAATGAGCAGTTCTTC.

The V call is TRBV10-3, the J call TRBJ1-3; D may be TRBD1 (5 bases). Germline CDR1 is ENHRY and CDR2 is SYGVKD. This CDR3 region has 14 residues. With 7 bases removed from V and 1 base from J, the gap between germline ends came to 11 bases. The CDR3 nucleotides are TGTGCCATCAATCCAGACAGATCTGGAAACACCATATATTTT. Protein product: CAINPDRSGNTIYF.

The chain recombines TRBV7-9 with TRBJ1-2; D ambiguous. V was shortened by 1 base and J by 7 bases, with 16 bases between the two germline ends. Germline V gene sequence: CDR1 SEHNR, CDR2 FQNEAQ (reference sequence). The CDR3 contains 15 residues. CDR3 in DNA: TGTGCCAGCAGCTTAGAGGGCGGGCCCTACGCTGGCTACACCTTC. Translating it yields CASSLEGGPYAGYTF.

This clonotype showed up just a few times. This chain connects TRBV5-1 to TRBJ2-3, with 7 bases aligning to TRBD1. V shed 4 bases, J shed 2 bases, and the junction held 13 bases outside the gene matches. The CDR3 has 17 amino acids. Per the germline V gene, CDR1 is SGHRS and CDR2 is YFSETQ. Here the CDR3 reads CASSDGTDSTLTDTQYF. The DNA of the CDR3 is TGCGCCAGCAGCGATGGGACAGACTCTACACTCACAGATACGCAGTATTTT.

The chain uses TRBV24-1 and TRBJ2-1; 9 nucleotides line up with TRBD2. Germline V gene lookup returns CDR1 KGHDR and CDR2 SFDVKD. J was trimmed by 6 bases and V by 1 base; bases with no gene match: 6. The CDR3 length is 16 residues. The CDR3, as DNA: TGTGCCACCAGTGATTTTGGCGGGAGGGAAGGCAATGAGCAGTTCTTC. It specifies CATSDFGGREGNEQFF.

This clonotype was picked up a small number of times. The chain combines TRBV29-1 with TRBJ1-1; D unclear. V was trimmed by 8 bases and J by 7 bases, leaving 23 bases between them. This CDR3 comprises 14 residues. Germline V CDR1 and CDR2: SQVTM, ANQGSEA. The CDR3 region is CSPRREAAGGEAFF. CDR3 DNA: TGCAGCCCTCGGAGGGAGGCCGCGGGCGGTGAAGCTTTCTTT.

The chain combines TRBV29-1 with TRBJ2-2; possibly TRBD1 for D (5 bases). Germline CDR1 and CDR2: SQVTM and ANQGSEA. The CDR3 has 13 residues. V was clipped by 6 bases and J by 7 bases, with 15 bases between them. The CDR3 DNA sequence: TGCAGCGTCGCCCAGGGATCTTTCGGGGAGCTGTTTTTT. Encoded protein: CSVAQGSFGELFF.

This clonotype was seen more than once but under ten times. The V and J genes are TRBV7-2 and TRBJ2-1; 9 nucleotides match TRBD2. Trimming removed 1 base from V and 8 bases from J; junction bases left unmatched: 6. This CDR3 has 15 residues. Germline V CDR1 and CDR2: SGHTA, FQGNSA. The CDR3 DNA sequence: TGTGCCAGCAGCTTAGTAGCGGGAGAAGTGGATGAGCAGTTCTTC. Encoded protein: CASSLVAGEVDEQFF.

This clonotype was counted many times. This chain links TRBV3-1 with TRBJ2-1; 11 bases map to TRBD2. The J segment lost 5 bases and the V segment lost 4 bases, leaving 4 bases of the junction unmatched. The CDR3 runs 15 residues. CDR1 and CDR2 from the germline V gene are LGHDT and YNNKEL (reference sequence). The CDR3 bases are TGTGCCAGCAGCCCAGGGACTAGCGGTCACAATGAGCAGTTCTTC. Its translation: CASSPGTSGHNEQFF.

This chain uses TRBV5-1 with TRBJ1-2; D unclear. Germline CDR1 is SGHRS and CDR2 is YFSETQ. V was shortened by 1 base and J by 4 bases, with 11 bases between the two germline ends. This CDR3 is built from 14 residues. This CDR3 reads CASSLLDTSYGYTF. The CDR3 region has the DNA TGCGCCAGCAGCTTGCTTGACACTAGCTATGGCTACACCTTC.

A note on this clonotype: Possible read error: a much larger clone is one base away. This sequence joins TRBV12-3 or TRBV12-4 and TRBJ2-3; 13 bases line up with TRBD2. Trimming at V came to 5 bases and at J to 9 bases, leaving 8 bases not matched to a gene. The CDR3 spans 15 residues. For the CDR3, the DNA is TGTGCCAGCAGTCAGACTAGCGGGAGGTTAGAAACGCAGTATTTT. It specifies CASSQTSGRLETQYF.

The V and J genes are TRBV5-1 and TRBJ2-1, with 15 bases aligning to TRBD2. This CDR3 is built from 20 residues. Looked up from germline, CDR1 is SGHRS and CDR2 is YFSETQ. The V and J ends lost 3 bases and 0 bases, in that order; junction bases with no gene match: 10. The CDR3 sequence: CASSSRPGLAGGPSYNEQFF. The DNA for the CDR3 is TGCGCCAGCAGCTCCAGGCCGGGACTAGCGGGAGGTCCCTCCTACAATGAGCAGTTCTTC.